These 12 T cell receptor beta chains were all obtained from the same sample, sequenced in a study of blood T cell repertoires in COVID-19. The method was immunoSEQ multiplex PCR; TCRdb's version includes in-frame clones alone and lacks a portion of them. The sample has roughly 26,000 clones; around two thirds are singletons. Sequencing was carried out using peripheral blood. The receptors derive from a man in his sixties with active or convalescent COVID-19.

The rearrangement links TRBV11-3 to TRBJ2-5; 9 bases match TRBD2. The CDR3 loop spans 15 amino acids. Germline values: CDR1 SGHNT, CDR2 YENEEA. With V trimmed by 7 bases and J by 5 bases, 11 bases remained unmatched. In DNA form, the CDR3 reads TGTGCCAGCACCTCGGGGACTAGCTTTCGGGAGACCCAGTACTTC. It encodes CASTSGTSFRETQYF.

The rearrangement joins TRBV10-3 to TRBJ1-2; D gene uncertain. The CDR3 loop spans 12 amino acids. The germline CDR1 and CDR2 sequences are ENHRY and SYGVKD. Trimming stripped 6 bases from V and 3 bases from J, with 8 bases between. This CDR3 reads CAISRRDYGYTF. CDR3 DNA sequence: TGTGCCATCAGCAGACGGGACTATGGCTACACCTTC.

This chain uses TRBV24-1 with TRBJ2-1, with 10 bases lining up with TRBD2. V dropped 5 bases and J dropped 7; count of bases not matched to a gene: 7. This CDR3 comprises 15 residues. The germline gives CDR1 KGHDR, CDR2 SFDVKD. The DNA for the CDR3 is TGTGCCACCAGTGTAGGCACTAGCGGGAAAAATGAGCAGTTCTTC. This codes for CATSVGTSGKNEQFF.

The gene calls are TRBV28 and TRBJ2-7; D perhaps matches TRBD1 (5 bases). Looked up from germline, CDR1 is MDHEN and CDR2 is SYDVKM. This CDR3 has 13 amino acids. V was pared by 6 bases and J by 4 bases, with 13 bases between. The CDR3 here is CASSETDSYEQYF. The DNA for the CDR3 is TGTGCCAGCAGCGAGACAGATTCTTACGAGCAGTACTTC.

This chain joins TRBV21-1 and TRBJ2-5; the D call in the table, TRBD2, was not verified against the DNA. TRBV21-1 is a pseudogene. This CDR3 has 15 amino acids. The CDR3 sequence is CASSLPGSPRGTQYF. As DNA, the CDR3 is TGTGCCAGCAGTCTACCCGGGTCACCTAGAGGGACCCAGTACTTC.

The chain is built from TRBV6-2 or TRBV6-3 and TRBJ2-7; 7 positions agree with TRBD2. V was pared by 5 bases and J by 2 bases, with 12 bases of the junction left unmatched. Germline-derived CDR1 and CDR2 are MNHEY and SVGEGT. This CDR3 has 16 amino acids. As DNA, the CDR3 is TGTGCCAGCAGTCACAAGCTGCGGGAGTTCACCTACGAGCAGTACTTC. Its translation is CASSHKLREFTYEQYF.

The V gene is TRBV29-1, the J gene TRBJ1-5; 9 positions match TRBD1. From germline, CDR1 is SQVTM and CDR2 ANQGSEA. V was pared by 6 bases and J by 4 bases, with 7 bases of the junction left unmatched. The CDR3 has 14 residues. CDR3 nucleotides: TGCAGCGTCGCCGGAGGGACAGGGAATCAGCCCCAGCATTTT. Translation gives CSVAGGTGNQPQHF.

This clone was seen more than once but under ten times. The gene calls are TRBV19 and TRBJ2-1; 12 nucleotides line up with TRBD2. The CDR3 extends over 17 amino acids. Germline V gene sequence: CDR1 LNHDA, CDR2 SQIVND (reference sequence). Losses at the gene ends were 2 bases for V and 9 bases for J; bases not matched to a gene: 11. The CDR3 sequence is CASSILAGGKGKGEQFF. The CDR3 DNA follows: TGTGCCAGTAGTATACTAGCGGGAGGGAAAGGGAAAGGTGAGCAGTTCTTC.

In its sample, this clone was seen a few times. The chain couples TRBV7-6 to TRBJ2-3, with 7 bases matching TRBD1. Germline values: CDR1 SGHVS, CDR2 FNYEAQ. The CDR3 runs to 17 residues. J was trimmed by 2 bases and V by 5 bases; bases with no gene match: 13. The CDR3 nucleotides read TGTGCCAGCAGCCCCCAGGGCAGGGGGTCCTACACAGATACGCAGTATTTT. Its translation: CASSPQGRGSYTDTQYF. The full variable domain, with the rest looked up from reference TRBV7-6 and TRBJ2-3, is GAGVSQSPRYKVTKRGQDVALRCDPISGHVSLYWYRQALGQGPEFLTYFNYEAQQDKSGLPNDRFSAERPEGSISTLTIQRTEQRDSAMYRCASSPQGRGSYTDTQYFGPGTRLTVL.

The chain carries TRBV7-6 and TRBJ2-3; 14 bases agree with TRBD2. This CDR3 spans 18 amino acids. With 2 bases clipped from V and 4 bases from J, the junction kept 8 bases outside the gene matches. Germline CDR1 is SGHVS and CDR2 is FNYEAQ. CDR3 in amino acids: CASSLTGTSGSFPDTQYF. CDR3 coding DNA: TGTGCCAGCAGCTTAACCGGGACTAGCGGGAGTTTCCCAGATACGCAGTATTTT.

This clone occurred a few times. The gene calls are TRBV3-1 (or the pseudogene TRBV3-2) and TRBJ2-7; maybe TRBD1 (5 bases). The CDR3 sequence is 12 residues long. V was cut by 6 bases and J by 1 base, with 7 bases left in between. Looked up from germline, CDR1 is LGHDT and CDR2 is YNNKEL (reference sequence). CDR3 sequence: CASSRTSYEQYF. CDR3 nucleotides: TGTGCCAGCAGTCGGACATCCTACGAGCAGTACTTC.

The chain has TRBV9 and TRBJ2-5; TRBD2 agrees at 14 bases. V dropped 1 base and J dropped 8; count of bases not matched to a gene: 13. Germline V gene lookup returns CDR1 SGDLS and CDR2 YYNGEE. This CDR3 has 18 amino acids. CDR3 coding DNA: TGTGCCAGCAGCGTATCACCGGGACTAGCGGGAGCCTATGGAACCCAGTACTTC. Its protein product is CASSVSPGLAGAYGTQYF.